Described below is a single T cell receptor beta chain sequence and its context. Its antigen is not known. The sample comes from a study of T cell responses to AZD1222 COVID-19 vaccine. Study findings and constraints: Spike-specific TCR breadth and depth rose after two AZD1222 doses.

The junction had 15 bases not matched to a gene; V was cut back by 5 bases and J by 1 base. Per germline, CDR1 SGHTA and CDR2 FQGNSA. The CDR3 has 18 amino acids. Here immunoSEQ multiplex PCR was the method, and the copy in TCRdb shows in-frame clones only, minus some. The listing contains over 140,000 clones. This receptor was obtained from an adult in good health. Sequenced input: peripheral blood. The J gene is TRBJ2-5, the V gene TRBV7-2; 8 nucleotides match TRBD2. The CDR3 is CASSHSLHAGGPQETQYF. The CDR3 DNA is TGTGCCAGCAGCCACTCCCTCCACGCGGGGGGACCCCAAGAGACCCAGTACTTC.